The source of this T cell receptor (beta chain) is a study of memory CD4+ T cells and cytomegalovirus serostatus. Across the whole study: This sample comes from healthy Belgian adults, eight or nine CMV seropositive, 24 seronegative. Study-wide results and caveats: CD4+ memory repertoires contained about two fifths of the roughly 160 reported CMV TCRbeta sequences.

Single viable CD3+CD4+CD8-CD45RO+ cells were sorted as the memory CD4+ T cells. As to this clone: The target antigen is unknown.

The V end lost 4 bases, the J end lost 9 bases, and 10 bases lay between the germline ends. Germline V gives CDR1 DFQATT, CDR2 SNEGSKA (reference sequence). CDR3 length: 11 residues. Authors' processing steps: After removing out-of-frame reads, approximately 2 million distinct TCRbeta sequences remained. Using immunoSEQ multiplex PCR, the repertoire was profiled, and TCRdb retains in-frame clones only, with some absent. The V and J calls and clone size were taken over from that table, and D and trimming were inferred from the DNA. Of approximately 40,000 clones in the sample, more than 65% were seen once.

The sequenced sample consisted of memory CD4+ T cells from blood. V and J are TRBV20-1 and TRBJ2-1; D could derive from TRBD1 or TRBD2 (5 bases each). This receptor was taken from an adult in good health and CMV-seronegative. CDR3 coding DNA: TGCAGTGCTAAGCGGACACTTGAGCAGTTCTTC. Translating it yields CSAKRTLEQFF.